The T cell receptor (beta chain) described here comes from a study of T cell responses to AZD1222 COVID-19 vaccine (dated by TCRdb to the early 2020s). Study-wide context: A total of approximately 240 trial participants underwent TCR sequencing, of whom about 210 had received two doses of AZD1222 and about 25 had received two doses of the MenACWY control vaccine. Trial participants were enrolled into age subgroups of 18-55, 56-69 and 70-plus years, which contained approximately 150, 30 and 60 TCR-sequenced participants, respectively. Paper-wide results and their limitations: In the small 56-69-year group, the increase in depth fell short of significance, most likely because of low power. Because no samples from the day 14 peak response were available, repertoires could be characterized only after the peak T cell response. Most participants were white British and females outnumbered males, and the authors suggested that clonal diversity may have been underestimated. Spike-specific TCR breadth and depth rose significantly after two AZD1222 doses compared with day 0 and with MenACWY recipients. The whole spike protein was spanned by vaccine-associated CD4 TCRs, and dominant responses were seen in regions 160-218 and 743-854. Only five to seven AZD1222 recipients were SARS-CoV-2 seropositive at baseline, limiting conclusions about previously exposed vaccinees. Reportedly, close to half of the unique spike-specific TCRs recognized epitopes lying outside the regions that are mutated in the B.1.351 and B.1.1.7 variants.

This specimen's time point label, interpreted: about 28 days (+/-7) after the second vaccine dose. AZD1222 recipients with second doses at about 4 weeks or about 12 weeks were pooled, because spike-specific TCR depth and breadth did not differ between schedules. The vaccinee samples were drawn from two UK trials, COV001 and COV002, one of which was a single-blind randomized controlled phase 2/3 trial testing AZD1222 (ChAdOx1 nCoV-19) in healthy adults. For TCRbeta chain sequencing, PBMC samples were collected from trial participants at day 0 and at day 28 after the second dose. The CDR3 regions of human TCRbeta chains were subjected to immunosequencing. From the authors' description of their analysis: Repertoire TCRs were checked for matches against a reference library of SARS-CoV-2-specific TCRs that had been generated using the MIRA antigen-specificity platform. Breadth was defined as the fraction of unique TCRs that were SARS-CoV-2-associated. Depth was defined as the fraction of total T cells that were SARS-CoV-2-associated. Each spike-specific TCR was assigned to its reactive spike region and to a CD4 or CD8 class using the MIRA data. Log10-transformed breadth and depth values were compared by one-way ANOVA with Sidak's multiple comparisons tests. TCRdb retrieved this table from immuneACCESS and kept in-frame rearrangements only. Not all clones are present; in checked studies, unresolved V genes account for under half, and no reason is known for the remainder. V, J and clone size were drawn from that table, and D and trimming were deduced from the DNA. Within this sample are roughly 150,000 clones, with just under 95% of them counted one time only. The ten top clones hold 6.5% to 8.5% of the sample.

The CDR3 contains 15 residues, cysteine and phenylalanine counted. CDR3 DNA only is kept here, 45 bases in frame from base 1. CDR1 SGHNT and CDR2 YYREEE are derived from the germline V gene (reference sequence). V loses 3 bases at its end and J loses 3 bases; junction bases beyond the gene matches: 7. As to this clone: Its antigen is currently not known. The input lacks base qualities; no much larger clone sits a single base away.

The material sequenced was peripheral blood, taken 28 days after the second AZD1222 dose. The sequence was collected from an adult who received the AZD1222 COVID-19 vaccine. The V and J segments used are TRBV5-4 and TRBJ1-1, and 8 bases in between align with TRBD1. The nucleotide sequence reads TGTGCCAGCAGCTCCAGGGGGCCCCTAGACACTGAAGCTTTCTTT. Translated, it reads CASSSRGPLDTEAFF.